This entry lists 5 T cell receptor beta chains sequenced from one sample in a study of blood T cell repertoires in COVID-19. Only in-frame clones appear in the TCRdb table, and some are missing; sequencing was by immunoSEQ multiplex PCR. Here the sample spans hundreds of thousands of clones, 87% being singletons. Sequencing was carried out using PBMCs or T cells enriched from blood (not recorded which). The origin of the receptors is a woman aged 18-35 years who had recovered from COVID-19.

The gene calls are TRBV19 and TRBJ1-5; 8 positions match TRBD1. CDR3 size: 15 residues. Germline V lookup: CDR1 LNHDA, CDR2 SQIVND (reference sequence). The V gene end was trimmed by 4 bases and the J gene end by 1 base; junction bases not matched to a gene: 3. The chain's CDR3 is CASSKRQGSNQPQHF. As DNA, the CDR3 is TGTGCCAGTAGTAAGAGACAGGGGAGCAATCAGCCCCAGCATTTT.

J is TRBJ2-2 and V is TRBV19; 7 positions match TRBD2. V lost 2 bases, J lost 7 bases, and 4 bases stayed unmatched. Germline assignment: CDR1 LNHDA and CDR2 SQIVND (reference sequence). The CDR3 length is 14 residues. The CDR3 DNA sequence: TGTGCCAGTAGTATAAAAGCGGGGTTCGGGGAGCTGTTTTTT. Its translation is CASSIKAGFGELFF.

The rearrangement joins TRBV18 to TRBJ1-3; possible D gene TRBD1, 6 bases. Between the trimmed V and J ends, which lost 8 bases and 8 bases, there was a span of 19 bases. The CDR3 loop spans 14 amino acids. The germline gives CDR1 KGHSH, CDR2 LQKENI. The CDR3 here is CASVTQDSGDTIYF. DNA for the CDR3: TGTGCCAGCGTCACTCAGGACAGCGGGGACACCATATATTTT.

The chain combines TRBV18 with TRBJ2-7, with TRBD1 identical over 7 bases. The CDR3 covers 13 residues. Germline V gene data show CDR1 as KGHSH and CDR2 as LQKENI. V gave up 4 bases and J gave up 4 bases; unmatched junction bases: 4. The CDR3 DNA sequence: TGTGCCAGCTCACTAGGGACAGAGTACGAGCAGTACTTC. Residues: CASSLGTEYEQYF.

This clone was seen a single time. The rearrangement uses TRBV7-3 and TRBJ1-1, with D possibly matching TRBD1 (5 bases). With 5 bases removed from V and 2 bases from J, the gap between germline ends came to 12 bases. There are 14 residues in the CDR3. Germline lookup yields CDR1 SGHTA and CDR2 FQGTGA. The CDR3 nucleotides read TGTGCCAGCAGCCCTGGGGGGACTAACACTGAAGCTTTCTTT. Its protein is CASSPGGTNTEAFF.